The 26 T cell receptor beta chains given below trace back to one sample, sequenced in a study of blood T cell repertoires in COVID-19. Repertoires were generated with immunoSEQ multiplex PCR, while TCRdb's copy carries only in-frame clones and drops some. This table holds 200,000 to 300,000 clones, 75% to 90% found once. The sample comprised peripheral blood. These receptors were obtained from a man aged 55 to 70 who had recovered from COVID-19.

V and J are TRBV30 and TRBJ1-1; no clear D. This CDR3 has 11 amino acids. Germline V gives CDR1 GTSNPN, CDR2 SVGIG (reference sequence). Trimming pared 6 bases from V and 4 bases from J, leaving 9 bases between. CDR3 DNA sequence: TGTGCCTGCATACGGGGCACTGAAGCTTTCTTT. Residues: CACIRGTEAFF.

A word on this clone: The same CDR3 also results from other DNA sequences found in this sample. CDR3 coding DNA: TGTGCCAGCAGACGGAGCTCCTATAATTCACCCCTCCACTTT. Protein product: CASRRSSYNSPLHF. The V gene is TRBV6-5, the J gene TRBJ1-6; D is unclear. This CDR3 has 14 amino acids. V was pared by 6 bases and J by 0 bases, with 6 bases between. CDR1 is MNHEY, CDR2 SVGAGI, per germline.

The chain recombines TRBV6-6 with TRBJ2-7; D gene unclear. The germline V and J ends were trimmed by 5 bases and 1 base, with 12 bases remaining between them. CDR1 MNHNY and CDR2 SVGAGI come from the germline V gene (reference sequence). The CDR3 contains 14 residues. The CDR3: CASSPLTESYEQYF. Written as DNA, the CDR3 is TGTGCCAGCAGTCCGCTGACGGAGTCCTACGAGCAGTACTTC.

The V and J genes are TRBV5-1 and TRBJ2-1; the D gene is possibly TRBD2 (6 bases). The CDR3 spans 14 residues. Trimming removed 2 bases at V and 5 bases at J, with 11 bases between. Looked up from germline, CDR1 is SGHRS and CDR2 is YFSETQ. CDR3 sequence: CASSLGGVHNEQFF. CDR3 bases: TGCGCCAGCAGCTTAGGCGGGGTCCACAATGAGCAGTTCTTC.

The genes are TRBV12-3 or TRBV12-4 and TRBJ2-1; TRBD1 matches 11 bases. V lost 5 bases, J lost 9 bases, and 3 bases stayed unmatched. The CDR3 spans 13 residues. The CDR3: CASSRTGGVEQFF. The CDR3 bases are TGTGCCAGCAGTAGGACAGGGGGCGTTGAGCAGTTCTTC.

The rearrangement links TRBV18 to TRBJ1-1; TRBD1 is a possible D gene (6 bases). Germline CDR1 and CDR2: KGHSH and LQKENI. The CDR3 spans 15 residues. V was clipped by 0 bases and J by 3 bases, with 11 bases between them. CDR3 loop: CASSPPQGGDTEAFF. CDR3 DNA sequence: TGTGCCAGCTCACCACCACAGGGCGGAGACACTGAAGCTTTCTTT. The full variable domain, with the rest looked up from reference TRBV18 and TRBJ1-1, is NAGVMQNPRHLVRRRGQEARLRCSPMKGHSHVYWYRQLPEEGLKFMVYLQKENIIDESGMPKERFSAEFPKEGPSILRIQQVVRGDSAAYFCASSPPQGGDTEAFFGQGTRLTVV.

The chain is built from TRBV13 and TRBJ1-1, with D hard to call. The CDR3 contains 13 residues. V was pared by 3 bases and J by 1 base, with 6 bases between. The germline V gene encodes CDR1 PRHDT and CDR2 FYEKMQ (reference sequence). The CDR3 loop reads CASSLRENTEAFF. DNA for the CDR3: TGTGCCAGCAGCTTGAGGGAGAACACTGAAGCTTTCTTT.

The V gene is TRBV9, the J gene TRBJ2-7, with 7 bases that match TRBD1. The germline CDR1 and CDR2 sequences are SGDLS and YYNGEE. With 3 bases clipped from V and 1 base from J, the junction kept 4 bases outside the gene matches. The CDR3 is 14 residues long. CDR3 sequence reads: CASSAPGQSYEQYF. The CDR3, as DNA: TGTGCCAGCAGCGCACCGGGACAGTCCTACGAGCAGTACTTC. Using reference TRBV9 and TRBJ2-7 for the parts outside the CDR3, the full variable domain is DSGVTQTPKHLITATGQRVTLRCSPRSGDLSVYWYQQSLDQGLQFLIQYYNGEERAKGNILERFSAQQFPDLHSELNLSSLELGDSALYFCASSAPGQSYEQYFGPGTRLTVT.

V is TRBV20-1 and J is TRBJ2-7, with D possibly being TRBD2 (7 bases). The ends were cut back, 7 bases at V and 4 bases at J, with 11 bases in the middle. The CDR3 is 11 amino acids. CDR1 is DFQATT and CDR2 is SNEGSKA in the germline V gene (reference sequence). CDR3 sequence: CSVGGRYEQYF. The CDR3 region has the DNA TGCAGTGTGGGGGGGCGGTACGAGCAGTACTTC.

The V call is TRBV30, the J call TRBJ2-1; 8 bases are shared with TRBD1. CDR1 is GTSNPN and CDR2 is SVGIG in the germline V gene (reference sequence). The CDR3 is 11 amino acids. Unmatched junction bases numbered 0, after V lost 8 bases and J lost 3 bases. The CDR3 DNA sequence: TGTGCCGGGACAGGCTACAATGAGCAGTTCTTC. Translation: CAGTGYNEQFF.

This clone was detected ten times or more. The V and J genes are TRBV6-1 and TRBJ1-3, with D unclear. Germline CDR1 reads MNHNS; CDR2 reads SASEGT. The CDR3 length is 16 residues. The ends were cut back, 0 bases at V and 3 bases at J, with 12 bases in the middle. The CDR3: CASSEAVRNFGNTIYF. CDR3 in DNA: TGTGCCAGCAGTGAAGCGGTCAGGAACTTTGGAAACACCATATATTTT.

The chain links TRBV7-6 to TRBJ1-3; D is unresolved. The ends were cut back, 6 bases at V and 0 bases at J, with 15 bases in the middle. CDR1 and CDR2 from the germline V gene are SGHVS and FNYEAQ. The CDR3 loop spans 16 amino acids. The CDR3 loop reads CASSPYGLGSGNTIYF. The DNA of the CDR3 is TGTGCCAGCAGTCCTTATGGGCTCGGCTCTGGAAACACCATATATTTT.

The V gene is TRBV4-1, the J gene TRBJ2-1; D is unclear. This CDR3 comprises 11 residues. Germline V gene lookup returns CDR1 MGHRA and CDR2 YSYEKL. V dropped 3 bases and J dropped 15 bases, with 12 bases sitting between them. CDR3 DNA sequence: TGCGCCAGCAGCCAGGTCGACTTGCTGTTCTTC. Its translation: CASSQVDLLFF.

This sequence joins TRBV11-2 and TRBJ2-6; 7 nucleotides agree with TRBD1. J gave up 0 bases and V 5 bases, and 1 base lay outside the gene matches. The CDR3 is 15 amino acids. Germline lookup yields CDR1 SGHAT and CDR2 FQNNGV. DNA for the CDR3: TGTGCCAGCAGCCGACAGGGCTCTGGGGCCAACGTCCTGACTTTC. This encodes CASSRQGSGANVLTF.

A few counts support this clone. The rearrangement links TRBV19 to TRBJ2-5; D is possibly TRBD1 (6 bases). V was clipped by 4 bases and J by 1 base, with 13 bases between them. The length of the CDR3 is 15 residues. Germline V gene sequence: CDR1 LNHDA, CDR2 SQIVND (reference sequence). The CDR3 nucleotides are TGTGCCAGTAGTACCGGGACATATGTCCAAGAGACCCAGTACTTC. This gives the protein CASSTGTYVQETQYF.

CDR3 nucleotide sequence: TGTGCCAGCAGCTTAAGGGGTAGCTTTATGAGAGATGAGCAGTTCTTC. This sequence encodes CASSLRGSFMRDEQFF. V usage is TRBV7-6 and J usage is TRBJ2-1; perhaps TRBD1 as D (5 bases). Germline CDR1 SGHVS, CDR2 FNYEAQ. CDR3 length: 16 residues. Trimming stripped 2 bases from V and 8 bases from J, with 19 bases between.

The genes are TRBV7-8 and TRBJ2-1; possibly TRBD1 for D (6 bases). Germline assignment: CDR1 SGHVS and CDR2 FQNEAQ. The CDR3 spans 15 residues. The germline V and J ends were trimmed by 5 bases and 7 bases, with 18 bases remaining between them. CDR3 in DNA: TGTGCCAGCAGCCCTCGGGACACGCTCAGTAATGAGCAGTTCTTC. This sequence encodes CASSPRDTLSNEQFF.

CDR3 loop: CASSLEWQILGYTF. The CDR3 nucleotides are TGCGCCAGCAGCTTGGAATGGCAAATTCTTGGCTACACCTTC. The chain links TRBV5-1 to TRBJ1-2; D not resolved. Germline-derived CDR1 and CDR2 are SGHRS and YFSETQ. The CDR3 is made up of 14 amino acids. The ends were cut back, 0 bases at V and 7 bases at J, with 13 bases in the middle.

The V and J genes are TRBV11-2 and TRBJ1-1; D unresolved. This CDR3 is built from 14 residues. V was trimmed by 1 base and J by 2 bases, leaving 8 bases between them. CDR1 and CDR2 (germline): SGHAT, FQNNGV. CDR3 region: CASSLAVGNTEAFF. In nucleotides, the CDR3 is TGTGCCAGCAGCTTAGCTGTGGGCAACACTGAAGCTTTCTTT.

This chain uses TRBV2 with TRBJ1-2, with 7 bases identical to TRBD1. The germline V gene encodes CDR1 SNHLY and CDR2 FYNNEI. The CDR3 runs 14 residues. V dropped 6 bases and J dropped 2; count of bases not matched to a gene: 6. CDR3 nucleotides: TGTGCCAGCAGCCTACAGGGGCCAAACTATGGCTACACCTTC. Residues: CASSLQGPNYGYTF.

The CDR3 DNA sequence: TGTGCCACCAGTGACCCCGGAGCAGCAGATACGCAGTATTTT. Its translation is CATSDPGAADTQYF. The chain has TRBV24-1 and TRBJ2-3; no reliable D call. The CDR3 has 14 amino acids. Germline V lookup: CDR1 KGHDR, CDR2 SFDVKD. The germline V and J ends were trimmed by 4 bases and 4 bases, with 11 bases remaining between them.

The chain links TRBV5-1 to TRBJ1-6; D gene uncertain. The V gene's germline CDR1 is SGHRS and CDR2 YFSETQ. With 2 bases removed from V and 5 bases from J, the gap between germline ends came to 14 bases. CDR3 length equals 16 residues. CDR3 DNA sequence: TGCGCCAGCAGCTTAGGCCCGAGGCGGGATAATTCACCCCTCCACTTT. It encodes CASSLGPRRDNSPLHF.

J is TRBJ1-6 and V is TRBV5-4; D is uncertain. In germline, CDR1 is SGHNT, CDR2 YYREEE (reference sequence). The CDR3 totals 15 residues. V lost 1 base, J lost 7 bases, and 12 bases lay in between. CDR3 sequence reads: CASSLTRAQNSPLHF. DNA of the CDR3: TGTGCCAGCAGCTTGACACGTGCCCAGAATTCACCCCTCCACTTT. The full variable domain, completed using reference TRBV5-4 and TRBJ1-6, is ETGVTQSPTHLIKTRGQQVTLRCSSQSGHNTVSWYQQALGQGPQFIFQYYREEENGRGNFPPRFSGLQFPNYSSELNVNALELDDSALYLCASSLTRAQNSPLHFGNGTRLTVT.

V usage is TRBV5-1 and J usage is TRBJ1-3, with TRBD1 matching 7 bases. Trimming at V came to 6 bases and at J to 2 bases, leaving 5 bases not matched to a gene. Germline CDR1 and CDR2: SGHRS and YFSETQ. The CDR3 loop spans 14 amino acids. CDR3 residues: CASKTGTAGNTIYF. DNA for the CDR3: TGCGCCAGCAAAACCGGGACAGCTGGAAACACCATATATTTT.

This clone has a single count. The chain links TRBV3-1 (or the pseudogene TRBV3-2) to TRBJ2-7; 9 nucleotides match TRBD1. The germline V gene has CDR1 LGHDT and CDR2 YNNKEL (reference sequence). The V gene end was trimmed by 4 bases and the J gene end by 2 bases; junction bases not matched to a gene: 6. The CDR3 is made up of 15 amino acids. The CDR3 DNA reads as TGTGCCAGCAGCCCTCGACAGGGGGAGGCCTACGAGCAGTACTTC. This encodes CASSPRQGEAYEQYF.

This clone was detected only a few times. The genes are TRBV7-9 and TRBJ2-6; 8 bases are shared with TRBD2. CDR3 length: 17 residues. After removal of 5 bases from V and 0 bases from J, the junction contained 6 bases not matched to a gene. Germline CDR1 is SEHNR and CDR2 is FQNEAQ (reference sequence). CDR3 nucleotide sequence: TGTGCCAGCAGCCCCGGGAGGGGGTACTCTGGGGCCAACGTCCTGACTTTC. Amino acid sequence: CASSPGRGYSGANVLTF.